This TCR beta chain was sequenced during a study of T-cell reconstitution after alpha-beta-depleted transplantation in children. The study's findings and limits: The origin of high day-60 TCRbeta diversity in some patients lay in surviving recipient T cells and thymic progenitors. Hyperexpanded clones declined; after one year, newly produced T cells mostly supplied diversity. By about two months after transplant, alpha-beta T cells reportedly arose from several hundred graft clones that had expanded.

Molecular barcoding with unique molecular identifiers was used for the TCRbeta library. One entry per CDR3 protein, called by TCRdb with MiXCR from the PCR reads. The repertoire consists of under 100,000 distinct CDR3 sequences, with around 16% occurring once and the leading ten covering around 20%. The CDR3 covers 13 residues. Germline-derived CDR1 and CDR2 are SGHKS and YYEKEE (reference sequence). Trimming took 4 bases from V and 2 from J; bases not matched to a gene: 3. There are a few counts of this clonotype. Its antigen is unknown. The sequence was collected from a male patient between 2 and 10 years old who had a stem cell transplant for acute lymphoblastic leukemia, so the T cells may come from the graft donor. This sample comprised PBMCs, mostly from graft donor cells, obtained 180 days after TCRalphabeta/CD19-depleted stem cell transplant. V gene TRBV5-5 combines with J gene TRBJ2-7; the match to TRBD1 covers 7 bases. DNA for the CDR3: TGTGCCAGCAGCGGGACAGATACCTACGAGCAGTACTTC. Translation gives CASSGTDTYEQYF.